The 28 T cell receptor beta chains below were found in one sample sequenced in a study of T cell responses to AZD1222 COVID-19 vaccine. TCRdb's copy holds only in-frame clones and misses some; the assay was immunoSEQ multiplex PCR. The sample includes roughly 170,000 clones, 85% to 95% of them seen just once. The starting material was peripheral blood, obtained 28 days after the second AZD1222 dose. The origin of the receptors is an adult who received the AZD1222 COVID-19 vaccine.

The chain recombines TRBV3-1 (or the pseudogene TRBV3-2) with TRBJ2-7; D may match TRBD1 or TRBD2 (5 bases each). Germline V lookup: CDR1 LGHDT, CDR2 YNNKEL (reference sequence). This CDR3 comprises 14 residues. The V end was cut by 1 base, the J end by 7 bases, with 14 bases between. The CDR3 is CASSQAGLTVEQYF. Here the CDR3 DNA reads TGTGCCAGCAGCCAAGCGGGGCTAACTGTTGAGCAGTACTTC.

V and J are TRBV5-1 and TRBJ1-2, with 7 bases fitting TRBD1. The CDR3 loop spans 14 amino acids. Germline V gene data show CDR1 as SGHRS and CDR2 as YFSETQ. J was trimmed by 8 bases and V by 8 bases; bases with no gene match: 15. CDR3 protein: CARPQRQGLGGYTF. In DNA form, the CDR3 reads TGCGCCAGGCCCCAACGACAGGGTTTGGGAGGCTACACCTTC.

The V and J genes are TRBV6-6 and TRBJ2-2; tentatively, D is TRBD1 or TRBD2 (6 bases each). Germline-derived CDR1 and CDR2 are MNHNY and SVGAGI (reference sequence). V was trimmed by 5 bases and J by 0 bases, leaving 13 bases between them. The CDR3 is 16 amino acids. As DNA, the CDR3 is TGTGCCAGCAGTACTACAGGGAGGTCGAACACCGGGGAGCTGTTTTTT. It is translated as CASSTTGRSNTGELFF.

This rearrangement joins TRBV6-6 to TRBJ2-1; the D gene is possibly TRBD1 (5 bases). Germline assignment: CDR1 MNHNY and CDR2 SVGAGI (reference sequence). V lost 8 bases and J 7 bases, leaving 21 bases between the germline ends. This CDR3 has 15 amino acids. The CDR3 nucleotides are TGTGCCAGCGTAGGACAAGACGCGCTGGTGAATGAGCAGTTCTTC. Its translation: CASVGQDALVNEQFF.

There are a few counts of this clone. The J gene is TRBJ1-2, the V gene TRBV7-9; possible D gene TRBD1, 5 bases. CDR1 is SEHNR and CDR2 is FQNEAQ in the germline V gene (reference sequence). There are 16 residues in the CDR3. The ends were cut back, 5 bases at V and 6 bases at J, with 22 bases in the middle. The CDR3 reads CASSLLEEDMRNGYTF. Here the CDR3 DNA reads TGTGCCAGCAGCCTGCTAGAGGAGGACATGCGGAATGGCTACACCTTC.

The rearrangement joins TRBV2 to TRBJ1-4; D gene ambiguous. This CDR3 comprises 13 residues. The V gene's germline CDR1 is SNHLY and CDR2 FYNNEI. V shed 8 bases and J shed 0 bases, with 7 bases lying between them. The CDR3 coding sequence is TGTGCCAGCCAAATGGCAACTAATGAAAAACTGTTTTTT. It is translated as CASQMATNEKLFF. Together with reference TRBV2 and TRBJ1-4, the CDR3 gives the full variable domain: EPEVTQTPSHQVTQMGQEVILRCVPISNHLYFYWYRQILGQKVEFLVSFYNNEISEKSEIFDDQFSVERPDGSNFTLKIRSTKLEDSAMYFCASQMATNEKLFFGSGTQLSVL.

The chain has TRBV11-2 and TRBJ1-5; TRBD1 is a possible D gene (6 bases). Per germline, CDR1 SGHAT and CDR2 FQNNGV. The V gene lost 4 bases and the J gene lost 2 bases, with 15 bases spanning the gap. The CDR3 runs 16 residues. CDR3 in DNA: TGTGCCAGCAGCTCTCCTTCCGAGGGGGGCAATCAGCCCCAGCATTTT. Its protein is CASSSPSEGGNQPQHF. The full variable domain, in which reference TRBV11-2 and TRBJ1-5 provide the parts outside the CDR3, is EAGVAQSPRYKIIEKRQSVAFWCNPISGHATLYWYQQILGQGPKLLIQFQNNGVVDDSQLPKDRFSAERLKGVDSTLKIQPAKLEDSAVYLCASSSPSEGGNQPQHFGDGTRLSIL.

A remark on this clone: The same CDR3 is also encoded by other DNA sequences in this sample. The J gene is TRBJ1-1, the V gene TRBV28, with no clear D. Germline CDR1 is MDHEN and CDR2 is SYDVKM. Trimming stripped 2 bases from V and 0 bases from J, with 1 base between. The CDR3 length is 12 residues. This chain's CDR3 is CASSLMNTEAFF. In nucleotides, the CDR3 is TGTGCCAGCAGTTTAATGAACACTGAAGCTTTCTTT.

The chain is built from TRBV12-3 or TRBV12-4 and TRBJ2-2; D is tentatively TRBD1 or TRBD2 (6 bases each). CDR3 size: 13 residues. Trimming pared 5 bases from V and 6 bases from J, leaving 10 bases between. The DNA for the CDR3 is TGTGCCAGCAGTCCAAGGGGGGCCGGGGAGCTGTTTTTT. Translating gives CASSPRGAGELFF.

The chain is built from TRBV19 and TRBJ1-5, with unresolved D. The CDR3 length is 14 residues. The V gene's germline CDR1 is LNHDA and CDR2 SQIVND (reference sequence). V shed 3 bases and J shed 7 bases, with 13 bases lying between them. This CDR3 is CASSIRPPGQPQHF. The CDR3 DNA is TGTGCCAGTAGTATTCGTCCCCCCGGGCAGCCCCAGCATTTT. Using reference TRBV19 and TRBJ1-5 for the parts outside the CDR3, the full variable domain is DGGITQSPKYLFRKEGQNVTLSCEQNLNHDAMYWYRQDPGQGLRLIYYSQIVNDFQKGDIAEGYSVSREKKESFPLTVTSAQKNPTAFYLCASSIRPPGQPQHFGDGTRLSIL.

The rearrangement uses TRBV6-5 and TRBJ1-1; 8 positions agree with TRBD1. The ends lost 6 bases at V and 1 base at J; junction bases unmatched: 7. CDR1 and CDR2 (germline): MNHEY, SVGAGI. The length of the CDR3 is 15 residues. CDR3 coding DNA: TGTGCCAGCAGCCGAGGACAGGGCTGGAACACTGAAGCTTTCTTT. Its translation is CASSRGQGWNTEAFF.

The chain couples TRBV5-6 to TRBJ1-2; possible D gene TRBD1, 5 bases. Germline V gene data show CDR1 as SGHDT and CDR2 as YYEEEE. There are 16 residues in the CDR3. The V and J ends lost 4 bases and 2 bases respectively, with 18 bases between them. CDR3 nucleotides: TGTGCCAGCAGCCTCGTCGGGGGGAGATCAAACTATGGCTACACCTTC. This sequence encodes CASSLVGGRSNYGYTF. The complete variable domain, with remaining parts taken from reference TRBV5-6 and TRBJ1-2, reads DAGVTQSPTHLIKTRGQQVTLRCSPKSGHDTVSWYQQALGQGPQFIFQYYEEEERQRGNFPDRFSGHQFPNYSSELNVNALLLGDSALYLCASSLVGGRSNYGYTFGSGTRLTVV.

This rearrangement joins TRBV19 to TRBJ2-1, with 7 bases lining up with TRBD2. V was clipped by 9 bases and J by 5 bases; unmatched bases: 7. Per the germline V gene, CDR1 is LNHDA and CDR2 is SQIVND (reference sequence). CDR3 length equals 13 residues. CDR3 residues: CASQAGLDNEQFF. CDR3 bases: TGTGCCAGCCAAGCGGGGCTGGACAATGAGCAGTTCTTC.

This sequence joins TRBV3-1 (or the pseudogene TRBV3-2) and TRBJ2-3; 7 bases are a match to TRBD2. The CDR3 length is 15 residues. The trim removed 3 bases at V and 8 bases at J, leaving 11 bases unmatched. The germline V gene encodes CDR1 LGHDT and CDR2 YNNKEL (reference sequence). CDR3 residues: CASSHRTVWGGTQYF. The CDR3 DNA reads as TGTGCCAGCAGCCACAGGACTGTCTGGGGGGGTACGCAGTATTTT.

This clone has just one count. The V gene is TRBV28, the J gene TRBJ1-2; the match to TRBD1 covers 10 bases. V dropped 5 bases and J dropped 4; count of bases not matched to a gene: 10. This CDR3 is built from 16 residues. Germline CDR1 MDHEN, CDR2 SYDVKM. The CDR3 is CASSPGQGLYTYGYTF. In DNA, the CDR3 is TGTGCCAGCAGTCCGGGACAGGGGCTGTATACCTATGGCTACACCTTC.

The DNA of the CDR3 is TGCGCCAGCAGCTTAGATTCATCTTTTGGGACAGGATACACCGGGGAGCTGTTTTTT. Its protein is CASSLDSSFGTGYTGELFF. This chain connects TRBV5-1 to TRBJ2-2; TRBD1 aligns across 8 bases. The V and J ends lost 2 bases and 3 bases, in that order; junction bases with no gene match: 15. From germline, CDR1 is SGHRS and CDR2 YFSETQ. The CDR3 extends over 19 amino acids.

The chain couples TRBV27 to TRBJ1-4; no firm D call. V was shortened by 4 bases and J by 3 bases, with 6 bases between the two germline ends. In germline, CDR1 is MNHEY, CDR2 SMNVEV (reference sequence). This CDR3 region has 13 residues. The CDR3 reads CASSWTSNEKLFF. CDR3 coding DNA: TGTGCCAGCAGTTGGACGTCTAATGAAAAACTGTTTTTT.

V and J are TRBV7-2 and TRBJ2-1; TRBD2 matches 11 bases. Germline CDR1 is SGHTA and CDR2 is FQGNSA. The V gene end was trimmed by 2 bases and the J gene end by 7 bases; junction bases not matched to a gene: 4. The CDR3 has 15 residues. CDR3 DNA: TGTGCCAGCAGCTTAACTAGCGGGGGCTTTAATGAGCAGTTCTTC. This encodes CASSLTSGGFNEQFF.

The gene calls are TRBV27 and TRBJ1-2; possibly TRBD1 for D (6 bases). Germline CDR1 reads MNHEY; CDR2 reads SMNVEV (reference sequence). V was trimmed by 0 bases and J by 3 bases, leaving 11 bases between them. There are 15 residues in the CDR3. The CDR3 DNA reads TGTGCCAGCAGTTTATCGGGGGGGCGGCACTATGGCTACACCTTC. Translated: CASSLSGGRHYGYTF.

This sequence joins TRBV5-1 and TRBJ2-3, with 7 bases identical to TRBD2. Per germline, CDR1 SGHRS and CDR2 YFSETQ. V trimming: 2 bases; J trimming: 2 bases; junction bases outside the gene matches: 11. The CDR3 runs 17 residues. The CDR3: CASSLGGSTSPTDTQYF. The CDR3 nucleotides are TGCGCCAGCAGCTTAGGTGGATCGACTAGCCCCACAGATACGCAGTATTTT.

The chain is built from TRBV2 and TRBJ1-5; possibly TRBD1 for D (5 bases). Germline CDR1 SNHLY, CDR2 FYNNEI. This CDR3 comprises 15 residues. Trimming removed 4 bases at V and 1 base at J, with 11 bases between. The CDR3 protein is CASSGYGTSNQPQHF. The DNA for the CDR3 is TGTGCCAGCAGTGGGTATGGGACGAGCAATCAGCCCCAGCATTTT.

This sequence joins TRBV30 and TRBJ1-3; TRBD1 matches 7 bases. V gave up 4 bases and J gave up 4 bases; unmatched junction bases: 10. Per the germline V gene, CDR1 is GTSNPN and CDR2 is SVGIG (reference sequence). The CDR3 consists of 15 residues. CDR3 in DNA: TGTGCCTGGACGTCTGACAGGGTGCGAGGAAACACCATATATTTT. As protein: CAWTSDRVRGNTIYF.

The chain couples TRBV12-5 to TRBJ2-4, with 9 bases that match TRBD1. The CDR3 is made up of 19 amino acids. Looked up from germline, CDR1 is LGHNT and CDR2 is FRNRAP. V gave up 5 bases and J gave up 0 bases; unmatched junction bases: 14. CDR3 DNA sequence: TGTGCTAGTGGTCTTTCACAGGGGGCCACTAGGCTAGCCAAAAACATTCAGTACTTC. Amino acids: CASGLSQGATRLAKNIQYF.

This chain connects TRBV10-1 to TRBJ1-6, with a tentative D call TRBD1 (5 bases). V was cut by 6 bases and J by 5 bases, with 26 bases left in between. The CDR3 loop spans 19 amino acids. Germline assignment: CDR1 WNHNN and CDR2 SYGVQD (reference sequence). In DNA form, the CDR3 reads TGCGCCAGCAGAGTGAGGGGCTCACGCCAAAACTTCCATAATTCACCCCTCCACTTT. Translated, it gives CASRVRGSRQNFHNSPLHF.

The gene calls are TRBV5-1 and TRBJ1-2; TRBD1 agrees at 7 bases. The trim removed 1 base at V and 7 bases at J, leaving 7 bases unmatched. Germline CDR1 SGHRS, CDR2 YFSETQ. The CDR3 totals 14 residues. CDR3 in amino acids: CASSLSGGTVGYTF. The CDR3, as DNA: TGCGCCAGCAGCTTGTCTGGGGGGACAGTTGGCTACACCTTC.

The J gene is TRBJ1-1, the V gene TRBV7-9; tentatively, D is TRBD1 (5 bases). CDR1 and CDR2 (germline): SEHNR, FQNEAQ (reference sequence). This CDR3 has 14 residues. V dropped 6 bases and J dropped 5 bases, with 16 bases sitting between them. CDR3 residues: CASRRQGTGTEAFF. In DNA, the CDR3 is TGTGCCAGCAGAAGGCAAGGGACGGGAACTGAAGCTTTCTTT. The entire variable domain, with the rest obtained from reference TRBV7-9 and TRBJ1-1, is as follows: DTGVSQNPRHKITKRGQNVTFRCDPISEHNRLYWYRQTLGQGPEFLTYFQNEAQLEKSRLLSDRFSAERPKGSFSTLEIQRTEQGDSAMYLCASRRQGTGTEAFFGQGTRLTVV.

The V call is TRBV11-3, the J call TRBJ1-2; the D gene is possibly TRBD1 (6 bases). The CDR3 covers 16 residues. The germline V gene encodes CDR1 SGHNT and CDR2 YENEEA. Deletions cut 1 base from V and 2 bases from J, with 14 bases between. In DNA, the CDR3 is TGTGCCAGCAGCTTAGTATCGACAGGAGAAAACTATGGCTACACCTTC. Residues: CASSLVSTGENYGYTF.

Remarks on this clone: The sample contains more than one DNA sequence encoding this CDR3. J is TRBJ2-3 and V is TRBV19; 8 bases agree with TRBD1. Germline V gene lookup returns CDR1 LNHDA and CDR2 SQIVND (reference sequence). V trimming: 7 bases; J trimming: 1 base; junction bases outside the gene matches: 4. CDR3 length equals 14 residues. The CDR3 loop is CASTDRGGTDTQYF. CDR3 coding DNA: TGTGCCAGTACTGACAGGGGCGGCACAGATACGCAGTATTTT. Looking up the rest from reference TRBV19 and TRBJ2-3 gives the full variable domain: DGGITQSPKYLFRKEGQNVTLSCEQNLNHDAMYWYRQDPGQGLRLIYYSQIVNDFQKGDIAEGYSVSREKKESFPLTVTSAQKNPTAFYLCASTDRGGTDTQYFGPGTRLTVL.